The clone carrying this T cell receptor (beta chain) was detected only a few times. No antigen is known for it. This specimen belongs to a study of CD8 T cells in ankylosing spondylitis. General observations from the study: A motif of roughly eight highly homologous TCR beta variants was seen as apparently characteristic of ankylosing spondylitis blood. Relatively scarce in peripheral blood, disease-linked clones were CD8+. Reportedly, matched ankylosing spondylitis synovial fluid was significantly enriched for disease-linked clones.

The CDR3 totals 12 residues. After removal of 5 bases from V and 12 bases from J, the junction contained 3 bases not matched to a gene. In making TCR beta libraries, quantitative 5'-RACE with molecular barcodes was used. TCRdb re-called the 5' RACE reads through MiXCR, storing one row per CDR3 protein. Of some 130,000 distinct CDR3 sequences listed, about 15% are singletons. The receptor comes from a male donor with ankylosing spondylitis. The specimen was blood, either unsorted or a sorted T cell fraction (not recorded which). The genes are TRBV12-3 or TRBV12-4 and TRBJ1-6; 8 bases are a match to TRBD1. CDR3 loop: CASSPGGIPLHF. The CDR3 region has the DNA TGTGCCAGCAGTCCAGGGGGCATACCCCTCCACTTT.